These 10 T cell receptor beta chains were sequenced from one sample in a study of blood T cell repertoires in COVID-19. Libraries were prepared by immunoSEQ multiplex PCR; TCRdb keeps only in-frame clonotypes and omits some of them. Of about 480,000 clones listed, roughly 88% are singletons. What was sequenced was PBMCs or T cells enriched from blood (not recorded which). The receptors stem from a woman aged 40 to 50 who had recovered from COVID-19.

This rearrangement joins TRBV24-1 to TRBJ2-2; TRBD2 aligns across 7 bases. V lost 4 bases and J lost 7; bases outside the gene matches: 11. CDR1 KGHDR and CDR2 SFDVKD come from the germline V gene. This CDR3 is built from 16 residues. CDR3 residues: CATSDSTAGLHGELFF. The CDR3 DNA follows: TGTGCCACCAGTGACTCGACAGCGGGATTGCACGGGGAGCTGTTTTTT.

This clone was seen a few times. CDR3 in amino acids: CASVLRGTLYTEAFF. The CDR3 bases are TGTGCCAGCGTTCTGCGAGGGACACTCTACACTGAAGCTTTCTTT. The gene calls are TRBV6-5 and TRBJ1-1; D is perhaps TRBD1 (6 bases). This CDR3 is 15 amino acids long. Germline CDR1 reads MNHEY; CDR2 reads SVGAGI. V gave up 8 bases and J gave up 3 bases, with 19 bases separating them.

V usage is TRBV19 and J usage is TRBJ2-1; TRBD2 matches at 8 bases. Germline V gene data show CDR1 as LNHDA and CDR2 as SQIVND (reference sequence). J was trimmed by 0 bases and V by 5 bases; bases with no gene match: 9. The CDR3 runs 17 residues. The CDR3 DNA reads TGTGCCAGTAGTTTCGCTAGCGGGTGGGCCTCCTACAATGAGCAGTTCTTC. It codes for CASSFASGWASYNEQFF. The complete variable domain, with remaining parts taken from reference TRBV19 and TRBJ2-1, reads DGGITQSPKYLFRKEGQNVTLSCEQNLNHDAMYWYRQDPGQGLRLIYYSQIVNDFQKGDIAEGYSVSREKKESFPLTVTSAQKNPTAFYLCASSFASGWASYNEQFFGPGTRLTVL.

The CDR3 DNA is TGTGCCAGTAGTACATCAGGACTAGCGGGAAGGGACGGGGAGCTGTTTTTT. As protein: CASSTSGLAGRDGELFF. The V call is TRBV19, the J call TRBJ2-2, with TRBD2 identical over 12 bases. The CDR3 is 17 amino acids. The junction had 10 bases not matched to a gene; V was cut back by 4 bases and J by 7 bases. Germline CDR1 reads LNHDA; CDR2 reads SQIVND (reference sequence).

The chain recombines TRBV12-3 or TRBV12-4 with TRBJ2-7; D is undetermined. V lost 8 bases and J 4 bases, leaving 15 bases between the germline ends. The CDR3 sequence is 13 residues long. The CDR3 sequence is CASSRVLFYEQYF. The CDR3, as DNA: TGTGCCAGCTCCCGGGTCCTTTTTTACGAGCAGTACTTC.

This clone was seen only once. This chain uses TRBV6-2 or TRBV6-3 with TRBJ2-1, with 9 bases aligning to TRBD2. This CDR3 region has 16 residues. Trimming cost V 2 bases and J 6 bases; bases outside gene matches: 8. The germline V gene encodes CDR1 MNHEY and CDR2 SVGEGT. This CDR3 is CASSYLSGRLLNEQFF. The CDR3 region has the DNA TGTGCCAGCAGTTACCTGAGCGGGAGGCTCCTCAATGAGCAGTTCTTC.

Comment on this clone: In the same sample, other DNA sequences code for this CDR3. V and J are TRBV12-3 or TRBV12-4 and TRBJ2-1, with a weak D call TRBD2 (5 bases). With 2 bases removed from V and 5 bases from J, the gap between germline ends came to 7 bases. This CDR3 is 13 amino acids long. The CDR3 bases are TGTGCCAGCAGTTTAACGGGGAACAATGAGCAGTTCTTC. Translated: CASSLTGNNEQFF.

This chain connects TRBV7-2 to TRBJ2-1; TRBD1 matches 9 bases. V was clipped by 3 bases and J by 4 bases; unmatched bases: 4. Germline V CDR1 and CDR2: SGHTA, FQGNSA. The CDR3 runs 15 residues. DNA of the CDR3: TGTGCCAGCAGCTTGGGGGACAGGGAGTACAATGAGCAGTTCTTC. Amino acid sequence: CASSLGDREYNEQFF.

V gene TRBV11-2 combines with J gene TRBJ1-2; tentatively, D is TRBD1 (5 bases). CDR1 and CDR2 (germline): SGHAT, FQNNGV. Trimming cost V 5 bases and J 9 bases, with 19 bases left between them. The CDR3 is made up of 14 amino acids. CDR3 residues: CASSTNRQGRSYTF. The CDR3 nucleotides read TGTGCCAGCAGCACAAATCGTCAGGGTCGGAGCTACACCTTC.

The chain joins TRBV7-9 to TRBJ1-1, with 11 bases identical to TRBD1. Per the germline V gene, CDR1 is SEHNR and CDR2 is FQNEAQ (reference sequence). The length of the CDR3 is 14 residues. The J segment lost 3 bases and the V segment lost 5 bases, leaving 2 bases of the junction unmatched. CDR3 in amino acids: CASSQGQGDTEAFF. CDR3 nucleotide sequence: TGTGCCAGCAGCCAGGGACAGGGGGACACTGAAGCTTTCTTT.